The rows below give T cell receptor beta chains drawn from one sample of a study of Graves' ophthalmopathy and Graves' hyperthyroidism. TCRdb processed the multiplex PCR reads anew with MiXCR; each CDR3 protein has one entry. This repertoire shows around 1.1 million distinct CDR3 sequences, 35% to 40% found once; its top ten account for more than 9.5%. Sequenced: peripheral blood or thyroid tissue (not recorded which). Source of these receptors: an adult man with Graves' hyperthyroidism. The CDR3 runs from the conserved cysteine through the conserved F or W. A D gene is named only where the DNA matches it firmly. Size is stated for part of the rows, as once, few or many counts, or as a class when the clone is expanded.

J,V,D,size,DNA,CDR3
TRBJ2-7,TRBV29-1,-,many,TGCAGCGTTGAGGGAAGGGGGATCTACGAGCAGTACTTC,CSVEGRGIYEQYF
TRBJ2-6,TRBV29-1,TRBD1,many,TGCAGCGTTGAATCTTGGGGACAGGGAGACTCTGGGGCCAACGTCCTGACTTTC,CSVESWGQGDSGANVLTF
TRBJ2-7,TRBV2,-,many,TGTGCCAGCGCCATCTACGAGCAGTACTTC,CASAIYEQYF
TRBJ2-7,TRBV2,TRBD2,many,TGTGCCAGCAGTCGGACTAGCGGGGGGCTACTCTCCTACGAGCAGTACTTC,CASSRTSGGLLSYEQYF
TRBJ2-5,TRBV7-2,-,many,TGTGCCAGCAGCCAATCGGGACTCCAAGAGACCCAGTACTTC,CASSQSGLQETQYF
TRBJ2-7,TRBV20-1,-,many,TGCAGTGCTAGCTCCAGATCCTACGAGCAGTACTTC,CSASSRSYEQYF
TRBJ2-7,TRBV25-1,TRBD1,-,TGTGCCAGCTGGCGGACAGGACCCTACGAGCAGTACTTC,CASWRTGPYEQYF
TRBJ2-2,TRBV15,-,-,TGTGCCACCAGCAGAGATGGATACACCGGGGAGCTGTTTTTT,CATSRDGYTGELFF
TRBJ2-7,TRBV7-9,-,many,TGTGCCAGCAGCTTAGGGCGTCTGGGTTACGAGCAGTACTTC,CASSLGRLGYEQYF
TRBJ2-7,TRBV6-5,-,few,TGTGCCAGCAGTTATGCGGGTGGGGCTTGGTACTTC,CASSYAGGAWYF
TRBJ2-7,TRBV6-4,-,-,TGTGCCAGCAGTCTCCCGGTCGACCGCCGCGACGAGCAGTACTTC,CASSLPVDRRDEQYF
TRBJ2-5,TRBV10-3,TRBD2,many,TGTGCCAGCAGTTACAGCGGGAGAGAGACCCAGTACTTC,CASSYSGRETQYF
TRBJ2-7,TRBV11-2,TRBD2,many,TGTGCCAGTAGACTAGCGGAGCACTACGAGCAGTACTTC,CASRLAEHYEQYF
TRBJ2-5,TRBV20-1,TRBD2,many,TGCAGTGCTAGAGGGGCGGGAGCAGGGGAGACCCAGTACTTC,CSARGAGAGETQYF
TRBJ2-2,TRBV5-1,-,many,TGCGCCAGCTCGATGACTGTTCCGGACACCGGGGAGCTGTTTTTT,CASSMTVPDTGELFF
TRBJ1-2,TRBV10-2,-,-,TGCGCCAGCAGTGCTAGACACCAGACGGGGAATGGCTACACCTTC,CASSARHQTGNGYTF
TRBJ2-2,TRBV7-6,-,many,TGTGCCAGCAGCCAAAGACCCGACACCGGGGAGCTGTTTTTT,CASSQRPDTGELFF
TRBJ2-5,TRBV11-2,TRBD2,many,TGTGCCAGCAGCCCTACAGGACTAGAGGTCTTCCAAGAGACCCAGTACTTC,CASSPTGLEVFQETQYF
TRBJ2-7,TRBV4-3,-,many,TGCGCCAGCAGCCAAGATTGGCGGGGTTCCTACGAGCAGTACTTC,CASSQDWRGSYEQYF
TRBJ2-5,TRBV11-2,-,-,TGTGCCAGCAGACCCCCGGGGGCGGCAGCGACCCAGTACTTC,CASRPPGAAATQYF
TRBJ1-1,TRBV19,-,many,TGTGCCAGTAGTATTAGCTCGTTGAGGGCTGAAGCTTTCTTT,CASSISSLRAEAFF
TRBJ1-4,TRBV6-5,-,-,TGTGCCAGCAGTGGGCGCGACCTCTATCGGGAAAAACTGTTTTTT,CASSGRDLYREKLFF
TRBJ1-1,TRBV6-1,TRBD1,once,TGTGCCAGCAGTAAATCAGGGGGCGCGGGTGAAGCTTTCTTT,CASSKSGGAGEAFF
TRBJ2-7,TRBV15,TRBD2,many,TGTGCCACCAGCAGAGTGACTAGCGGTACCTACGAGCAGTACTTC,CATSRVTSGTYEQYF
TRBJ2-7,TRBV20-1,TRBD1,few,TGCAGCGCCCCGACAGGGGGGTACGAGCAGTACTTC,CSAPTGGYEQYF
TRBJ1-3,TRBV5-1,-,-,TGCGCCAGCAGCTTGTTGGCCACCGAACAGGGCTCTGGAAACACCATATATTTT,CASSLLATEQGSGNTIYF
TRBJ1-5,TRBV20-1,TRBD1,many,TGCAGTGCTAGAGACGGCGGACAGGGAGGTTTTGGCAATCAGCCCCAGCATTTT,CSARDGGQGGFGNQPQHF
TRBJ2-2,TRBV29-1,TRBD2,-,TGCAGCGTGTATCTCCGGGGGGGAGGAAGCGGGGAGCTGTTTTTT,CSVYLRGGGSGELFF
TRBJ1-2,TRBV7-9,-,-,TGTGCCAGCAGCTTATTTTTGTTGGGGACTCAAACGCCCGGTGGCTACACCTTC,CASSLFLLGTQTPGGYTF
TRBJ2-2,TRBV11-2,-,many,TGTGCCAGCACACAGGCCACCGGGGAGCTGTTTTTT,CASTQATGELFF
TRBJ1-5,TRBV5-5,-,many,TGTGCCAGCAGCTTGGAACCCACAGGGCCCCAGGGTCAGCCCCAGCATTTT,CASSLEPTGPQGQPQHF
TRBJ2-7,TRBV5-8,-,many,TGTGCCAGCAGCTTGGAATTCGAGCAGTACTTC,CASSLEFEQYF
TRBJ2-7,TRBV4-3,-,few,TGCGCCAGCAGCCAAGATCCCTGGGGTGTAGGACTCGAGCAGTACTTC,CASSQDPWGVGLEQYF
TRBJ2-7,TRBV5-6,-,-,TGTGCAAGCACCCTCCCGGGCCCCGGCTACGAGCAGTACTTC,CASTLPGPGYEQYF
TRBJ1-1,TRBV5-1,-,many,TGCGCCAGCAGCTTGCGGGGGGCTCGCACTGAAGCTTTCTTT,CASSLRGARTEAFF
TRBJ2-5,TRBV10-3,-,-,TGTGCCATCACTCGGGGCCTGGAGACCCAGTACTTC,CAITRGLETQYF
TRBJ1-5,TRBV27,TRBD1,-,TGTGCCAGCTCCTTCAGGGGGATCGAGCCCCAGCATTTT,CASSFRGIEPQHF
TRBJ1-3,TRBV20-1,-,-,TGCAGTGTTGACAGACCAAGCTCTGGAAACACCATATATTTT,CSVDRPSSGNTIYF
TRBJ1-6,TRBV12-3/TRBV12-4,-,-,TGTGCCAGCAGTTTAGCTTTAGGGGGGTCCTATAATTCACCCCTCCACTTT,CASSLALGGSYNSPLHF
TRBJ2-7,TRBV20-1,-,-,TGCAGTGCCATAGTGGGCCGGGGGGCTGTATCCTACGAGCAGTACTTC,CSAIVGRGAVSYEQYF
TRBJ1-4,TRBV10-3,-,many,TGTGCCACGCAGACAGGACTGGGTGAAAAACTGTTTTTT,CATQTGLGEKLFF
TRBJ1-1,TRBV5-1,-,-,TGCGCCAGCAGCCCGAGGACATCCCCTGAAGCTTTCTTT,CASSPRTSPEAFF
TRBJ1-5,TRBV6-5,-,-,TGTGCCAGCAGCCCCAGTATGGTTGGCAATCAGCCCCAGCATTTT,CASSPSMVGNQPQHF
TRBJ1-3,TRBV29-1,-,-,TGCAGCGTTGAAGGGGGGGGAACGAGCTCTGGAAACACCATATATTTT,CSVEGGGTSSGNTIYF
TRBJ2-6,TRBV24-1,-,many,TGTGCCACCAGTGATTTTAGCTCTGGGGCCAACGTCCTGACTTTC,CATSDFSSGANVLTF
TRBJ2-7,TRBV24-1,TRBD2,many,TGTGCCACCAGTGCCTCGGGGGGAATACCCTACGAGCAGTACTTC,CATSASGGIPYEQYF
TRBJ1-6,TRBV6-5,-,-,TGTGCCAGCAGTGAGGTCAGCTCCTATAATTCACCCCTCCACTTT,CASSEVSSYNSPLHF
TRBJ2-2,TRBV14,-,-,TGTGCCAGCACCACCGGGACAACGGTCGGGCACGGGGAGCTGTTTTTT,CASTTGTTVGHGELFF
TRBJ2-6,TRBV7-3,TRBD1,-,TGTGCCAGCGGAAATTGGGACAGTGGGGCCAACGTCCTGACTTTC,CASGNWDSGANVLTF
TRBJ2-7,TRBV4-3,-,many,TGCGCCAGCAGCCAAGCGTATGGGGAAATCCACGAGCAGTACTTC,CASSQAYGEIHEQYF
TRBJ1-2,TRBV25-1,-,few,TGTGCCAGCAGCCCTGGGAATAACTATGGCTACACCTTC,CASSPGNNYGYTF
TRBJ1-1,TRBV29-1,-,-,TGCAGCGTTCTCGGGGAAACTGAAGCTTTCTTT,CSVLGETEAFF
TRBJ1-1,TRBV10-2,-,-,TGCGCCAGCAGACAGGGCGAGGAAGCTTTCTTT,CASRQGEEAFF